A single sample gave rise to the 7 T cell receptor delta chains below, sequenced in a study of γδ T cells in repeated Plasmodium falciparum infection. Bulk repertoires came from Vgamma9/Vdelta2+ or Vdelta2-negative gammadelta T cells flow-sorted from PBMC. TCRdb used CATT to re-call clones from the multiplex PCR reads. The sample lists around 52,000 delta-chain clones, approximately 1.5% occurring once. Material: gamma-delta T cells from blood. The source of these receptors is a pool of human donors (malaria-infected and uninfected, not separated).

In regard to this clone: Translating this DNA gives a protein that differs at residue 7 from the TCRdb one, which belongs to a much larger clone; a read error is likely, and the protein shown is this translation. The V call is TRDV1, the J call TRDJ1; a possible D gene is TRDD3 (6 bases). TCRdb lists no J gene, so it was determined here by aligning the DNA to germline. Germline CDR1 and CDR2: TSWWSYY and QGS. The CDR3 contains 24 residues. Between the trimmed V and J ends, which lost 1 base and 2 bases, there was a span of 38 bases. The chain's CDR3 is CALGERPFSRSWAGASLKTDKLIF. For the CDR3, the DNA is TGTGCTCTTGGGGAACGGCCCTTCTCAAGATCCTGGGCTGGGGCCTCACTAAAAACCGATAAACTCATCTTT.

With respect to this clone: TCRdb records a much larger clone's protein for this DNA, with a difference at residue 18 that likely arises from a read error; the protein given is the translation of the DNA. This chain uses TRDV1 with TRDJ1, with TRDD3 matching 9 bases. In the absence of a J gene in TCRdb, the DNA was matched to germline to assign it here. The germline V gene has CDR1 TSWWSYY and CDR2 QGS. CDR3 length: 21 amino acids. The CDR3 sequence is CALGELKSFLKYWGDTDRLIF. The CDR3, as DNA: TGTGCTCTTGGGGAACTGAAGAGCTTCCTAAAGTACTGGGGGGATACCGATAGACTCATCTTT.

This clone was counted many times. It is likely a read error: a sequence one base away is far more abundant. Other DNA sequences within the sample encode an identical CDR3. The DNA of the CDR3 is TGTGCCTGCGATCGGGTACTGGGGGATACCTCCCTTAAACTCATCTTT. It encodes CACDRVLGDTSLKLIF. The chain has TRDV2 and TRDJ1; TRDD3 agrees at 12 bases. This CDR3 is 16 amino acids long. The germline gives CDR1 GEAIGNYY, CDR2 EKD. V trimming: 7 bases; J trimming: 7 bases; junction bases outside the gene matches: 15.

This clone showed up just a few times. For this DNA, TCRdb reports the protein of a much larger clone, which diverges at residue 5, most likely from a read error; the protein presented here is translated directly from the DNA. The chain couples TRDV2 to TRDJ3; TRDD3 matches 7 bases. The J gene was not available in TCRdb and was assigned here by matching the DNA to germline segments. Germline CDR1 GEAIGNYY, CDR2 EKD. This CDR3 spans 17 amino acids. Losses at the gene ends were 3 bases for V and 0 bases for J; bases not matched to a gene: 4. CDR3 amino acids: CACDAVGDSWDTRQMFF. As DNA, the CDR3 is TGTGCCTGTGACGCCGTGGGGGACTCCTGGGACACCCGACAGATGTTTTTC.

The table lists this clone with a few counts. Given a far larger clone just one base away, this is likely a sequencing read error. Other DNA sequences of this sample code for an identical CDR3. This chain connects TRDV1 to TRDJ1; D perhaps matches TRDD3 (6 bases). The germline V and J ends were trimmed by 2 bases and 5 bases, with 33 bases remaining between them. Germline values: CDR1 TSWWSYY, CDR2 QGS. The CDR3 spans 21 residues. The CDR3: CALGEGSRFPYLLGAIDKLIF. The CDR3 nucleotides are TGTGCTCTTGGGGAAGGATCTAGATTTCCCTATTTACTGGGTGCCATTGATAAACTCATCTTT.

In its sample, this clone was seen a few times. A far larger clone is one nucleotide away, so this likely arose from a read error. The same CDR3 arises from other DNA sequences in this sample as well. The J gene is TRDJ1, the V gene TRDV1; possibly TRDD3 for D (5 bases). TCRdb offers no J gene call, so here the DNA was matched to germline to obtain one. This CDR3 contains 20 residues. Germline V gene sequence: CDR1 TSWWSYY, CDR2 QGS. The DNA of the CDR3 is TGTGCTCTCGGGGAACTAGGGCCCTATGGCAATGGCCACCAAGCCGATAAACTCATCTTT. It is translated as CALGELGPYGNGHQADKLIF.

A word on this clone: TCRdb's listed protein matches a much larger clone and diverges from this DNA's translation at residue 3, likely through a read error; the protein shown comes from the DNA. The V call is TRDV2, the J call TRDJ1; perhaps TRDD3 as D (6 bases). CDR1 is GEAIGNYY and CDR2 is EKD in the germline V gene. The CDR3 has 17 amino acids. The CDR3 bases are TGTGCCCGTGACACCCGTGTTGATACTGGGTGCGAGTGTAAACTCATCTTT. This encodes CARDTRVDTGCECKLIF.